These T cell receptor beta chains were read from a single sample in a study of T cell responses to AZD1222 COVID-19 vaccine. Sequencing was performed with immunoSEQ multiplex PCR; in TCRdb, only in-frame clones are kept and a portion is missing. The profile shows 99,000 or so clones, around 90% of them singletons. The sample in question was peripheral blood, obtained on day 0 of AZD1222 vaccination. Every receptor here comes from an adult in good health. Both conserved end residues are part of each CDR3. D genes are given only for firm matches. For some rows the clone size is stated as once, few or many, or as a class when expanded; others skip it.

size	D	V	J	DNA	CDR3
NA	TRBD1	TRBV29-1	TRBJ1-2	TGCAGCGGGGAGGACAGGGTAGGCGGCTACACCTTC	CSGEDRVGGYTF
NA	TRBD1	TRBV28	TRBJ2-7	TGTGCCAGCACCCTAGGGAAGGGGGCCTCCTACGAGCAGTACTTC	CASTLGKGASYEQYF
NA	TRBD1	TRBV28	TRBJ1-2	TGTGCCAGCAGTACACTGCCGGGACAGGGATTTGGTGGCTACACCTTC	CASSTLPGQGFGGYTF
NA	NA	TRBV16	TRBJ1-6	TGTGCCAGCAGCCAACGGGGGAATTCACCCCTCCACTTT	CASSQRGNSPLHF
NA	NA	TRBV19	TRBJ1-1	TGTGCCAGTAGTCCCAGGAGGGGGTTTATGAACACTGAAGCTTTCTTT	CASSPRRGFMNTEAFF
NA	NA	TRBV9	TRBJ2-5	TGTGCCAGCAGCGTAGACCCTCTTGAGGGAATGAGGGAGACCCAGTACTTC	CASSVDPLEGMRETQYF
NA	NA	TRBV30	TRBJ1-3	TGTGCCTGGAGTATCCTCGGCACCTATTCCTCTGGAAACACCATATATTTT	CAWSILGTYSSGNTIYF
NA	TRBD2	TRBV19	TRBJ2-1	TGTGCCAGTAGTCCCCTCGTAGGGACTGGGACTAGCAATGAGCAGTTCTTC	CASSPLVGTGTSNEQFF
NA	NA	TRBV2	TRBJ2-2	TGTGCCAGCAGCAGGGACACCGGGGAGCTGTTTTTT	CASSRDTGELFF
NA	NA	TRBV19	TRBJ1-5	TGTGCCAGTAGTAGCCAGCGGGGCCATGGGGGCAATCAGCCCCAGCATTTT	CASSSQRGHGGNQPQHF
NA	NA	TRBV19	TRBJ1-1	TGTGCCAGTAGTATGATGGGGAACACTGAAGCTTTCTTT	CASSMMGNTEAFF
NA	NA	TRBV10-2	TRBJ1-5	TGCGCCAGCAGTGCGGCAGTTATTGGCCCCCAGCATTTT	CASSAAVIGPQHF
few	TRBD2	TRBV5-6	TRBJ2-7	TGTGCCAGCAGCCAGGAGCGGGAGGCCCCATGCCCAGCGTACGAGCAGTACTTC	CASSQEREAPCPAYEQYF
NA	TRBD2	TRBV9	TRBJ2-1	TGTGCCAGCAGCCTCACGCCCGGGACTAGCGGGAGTAATGAGCAGTTCTTC	CASSLTPGTSGSNEQFF
NA	TRBD2	TRBV28	TRBJ2-3	TGTGCCAGCAGAGCCACTAGCGGAGGGACAGATACGCAGTATTTT	CASRATSGGTDTQYF
NA	NA	TRBV5-1	TRBJ2-2	TGCGCCAGCAGCATACAGAACACCGGGGAGCTGTTTTTT	CASSIQNTGELFF
NA	TRBD2	TRBV5-1	TRBJ2-2	TGCGCCAGTCGGACTAGCGGTTTCACCGGGGAGCTGTTTTTT	CASRTSGFTGELFF
NA	NA	TRBV19	TRBJ2-1	TGTGCCAGTACCCCGACGGTTGGTTCCTACAATGAGCAGTTCTTC	CASTPTVGSYNEQFF
NA	NA	TRBV3-1/TRBV3-2	TRBJ1-1	TGTGCCAGCAGCCAATATCGGGCTTACTCCACTGAAGCTTTCTTT	CASSQYRAYSTEAFF
NA	NA	TRBV28	TRBJ1-2	TGTGCCAGCAGCGTCAGGGTTGGGGGCTACACCTTC	CASSVRVGGYTF
NA	NA	TRBV2	TRBJ2-5	TGTGCCAGCAGTAGAGAGACCCAGTACTTC	CASSRETQYF
NA	TRBD1	TRBV30	TRBJ1-2	TGTGCCTGGAGTGCGGGGACAGGCTATGGCTACACCTTC	CAWSAGTGYGYTF
NA	TRBD1	TRBV6-5	TRBJ2-2	TGTGCCAGCAGGGACAGGGGTCGCACCGGGGAGCTGTTTTTT	CASRDRGRTGELFF
few	NA	TRBV20-1	TRBJ1-5	TGCAGTGCTAGTTGGTCCGTAAATCAGCCCCAGCATTTT	CSASWSVNQPQHF
NA	TRBD1	TRBV18	TRBJ1-6	TGTGCCAGCTCACCAGGGACAGGGACCAATTCACCCCTCCACTTT	CASSPGTGTNSPLHF